A selection of T cell receptor beta chains follows, all from one sample in a study of a mutant IDH1 vaccine in newly diagnosed glioma. Method: immunoSEQ multiplex PCR; TCRdb's copy keeps in-frame clones and lacks some. In the table there are 39,000 or so clones, more than 75% of which are singletons. These TCRs' antigens remain unknown. Sequenced material: PBMCs, taken from a glioma patient whose treatment included an IDH1 peptide vaccine. These TCRs come from a man aged 40-50 years with glioma. The CDR3 runs from the conserved cysteine through the conserved F or W. A D gene is named only where the DNA matches it firmly. Clone size is stated in some rows and not others, as once, few, many or a class when expanded.

TRBV25-1	TRBJ2-7	-	TRBD1	CASRRTGAYEQYF	TGTGCCAGCAGGCGGACAGGGGCCTACGAGCAGTACTTC
TRBV11-3	TRBJ1-1	-	-	CASSLILNTEAFF	TGTGCCAGCAGCTTAATCCTGAACACTGAAGCTTTCTTT
TRBV10-1	TRBJ2-7	few	TRBD1	CASSPPGAGGYEQYF	TGCGCCAGCAGCCCACCCGGAGCAGGGGGCTACGAGCAGTACTTC
TRBV11-1	TRBJ2-2	-	-	CASSSSGIHTGELFF	TGTGCCAGCAGCTCTTCCGGGATTCACACCGGGGAGCTGTTTTTT
TRBV7-9	TRBJ2-7	few	TRBD1	CASSLGTAAYEQYF	TGTGCCAGCAGCCTTGGGACAGCCGCCTACGAGCAGTACTTC
TRBV5-4	TRBJ1-5	-	-	CASSLGTAGNQPQHF	TGTGCCAGCAGCTTGGGGACGGCCGGAAATCAGCCCCAGCATTTT
TRBV18	TRBJ2-1	-	TRBD1	CASSPSGQVNEQFF	TGTGCCAGCTCACCATCGGGACAGGTGAATGAGCAGTTCTTC
TRBV29-1	TRBJ2-5	-	TRBD1	CSVGDREIQETQYF	TGCAGCGTTGGAGACAGGGAGATACAAGAGACCCAGTACTTC
TRBV29-1	TRBJ1-1	-	-	CSVRTGNTEAFF	TGCAGCGTTCGGACGGGGAACACTGAAGCTTTCTTT
TRBV7-2	TRBJ1-4	-	-	CASSLGSFNEKLFF	TGTGCCAGCAGCTTAGGTAGTTTTAATGAAAAACTGTTTTTT
TRBV7-9	TRBJ2-2	-	TRBD1	CASSRDRAIGELFF	TGTGCCAGCAGCCGGGACAGGGCAATCGGGGAGCTGTTTTTT
TRBV30	TRBJ1-5	-	-	CASGMWGDQPQHF	TGTGCCTCGGGGATGTGGGGGGATCAGCCCCAGCATTTT
TRBV12-5	TRBJ1-1	-	-	CASGPRGATEAFF	TGTGCTAGTGGTCCGAGGGGAGCCACTGAAGCTTTCTTT
TRBV10-3	TRBJ1-2	-	TRBD1	CAISSQGAFFF	TGTGCCATCAGTTCACAGGGGGCCTTCTTCTTC
TRBV7-9	TRBJ1-4	-	-	CASSQQGNEKLFF	TGTGCCAGCAGCCAACAGGGTAATGAAAAACTGTTTTTT